Listed below are T cell receptor beta chains from one sample, sequenced in a study of T cell responses to AZD1222 COVID-19 vaccine. Repertoires were generated with immunoSEQ multiplex PCR, while TCRdb's copy carries only in-frame clones and drops some. The profile covers about 120,000 clones, with around 89% appearing a single time and over 3% taken by the ten largest. The sequenced sample was peripheral blood, obtained on day 0 of AZD1222 vaccination. These receptors were collected from an adult in good health. The CDR3 runs from the conserved cysteine through the conserved F or W.

J gene: TRBJ1-2
V gene: TRBV5-1
CDR3 protein: CASSDRGLGYGYTF

J gene: TRBJ1-6
V gene: TRBV6-5
CDR3 protein: CASGGQKNSPLHF

J gene: TRBJ2-2
V gene: TRBV11-3
CDR3 protein: CASSEQGTGELFF

J gene: TRBJ2-3
V gene: TRBV7-2
CDR3 protein: CASSPYADTQYF

J gene: TRBJ1-4
V gene: TRBV18
CDR3 protein: CASSPPSRLNEKLFF

J gene: TRBJ1-2
V gene: TRBV9
CDR3 protein: CASSVEEGGLYGYTF

J gene: TRBJ1-4
V gene: TRBV7-9
CDR3 protein: CASSFGRGGEKLFF

J gene: TRBJ1-6
V gene: TRBV7-2
CDR3 protein: CASSLEWSSYNSPLHF

J gene: TRBJ2-7
V gene: TRBV6-5
CDR3 protein: CASSTGGEQYF

J gene: TRBJ1-2
V gene: TRBV12-3/TRBV12-4
CDR3 protein: CASRGTGAGGYTF

J gene: TRBJ1-1
V gene: TRBV6-2/TRBV6-3
CDR3 protein: CASSYPGGRTFF

J gene: TRBJ1-1
V gene: TRBV5-1
CDR3 protein: CASSLLGHTEAFF

J gene: TRBJ1-4
V gene: TRBV10-3
CDR3 protein: CAISSGQGLGEKLFF

J gene: TRBJ2-7
V gene: TRBV6-6
CDR3 protein: CASSYPGQGSYEQYF

J gene: TRBJ2-5
V gene: TRBV7-2
CDR3 protein: CASSLTGGGGETQYF

J gene: TRBJ2-1
V gene: TRBV9
CDR3 protein: CASSVDPRRGGNNEQFF

J gene: TRBJ1-1
V gene: TRBV6-4
CDR3 protein: CASSRGLNTEAFF